Detailed here is one T cell receptor (beta chain). Its antigen is not known. The germline gene is not matched at one end of the junction; a read error may be the cause. This specimen belongs to a study of blood T cells in healthy people across ages. Together with a sample-barcoded 5' primer, a J-beta primer mix was included in a second PCR lasting roughly 6 to 12 cycles. Each cDNA molecule, via a template-switch adaptor with 12 random nucleotides, was tagged. TCRdb passed the 5' RACE reads through MiXCR, listing each CDR3 protein once. The sample lists approximately 780,000 distinct CDR3 sequences, about a quarter seen once, with 2.5% to 3.5% in the top ten. The study's findings and limits: Across samples, TCR beta diversity tracked strongly with naive T cell percentage.

There are 14 residues in the CDR3. In germline, CDR1 is DFQATT, CDR2 SNEGSKA (reference sequence). These data were also filed under a second study, of T cells of mothers and their children. That study adds: Three healthy Caucasian mothers, along with their six children, served as the donors. Barcodes and 2-4 random nucleotides were added by M1S in the second PCR.

The material sequenced was blood. The TCR comes from a boy between 10 and 17 years old in good health. V is TRBV20-1 and J is TRBJ1-1; 11 nucleotides line up with TRBD1. CDR3 nucleotides: TGCAGTGCTAGTACCGGGACAGGGGGGATGGAAGCTTTTTTT. Translating gives CSASTGTGGMEAFF.